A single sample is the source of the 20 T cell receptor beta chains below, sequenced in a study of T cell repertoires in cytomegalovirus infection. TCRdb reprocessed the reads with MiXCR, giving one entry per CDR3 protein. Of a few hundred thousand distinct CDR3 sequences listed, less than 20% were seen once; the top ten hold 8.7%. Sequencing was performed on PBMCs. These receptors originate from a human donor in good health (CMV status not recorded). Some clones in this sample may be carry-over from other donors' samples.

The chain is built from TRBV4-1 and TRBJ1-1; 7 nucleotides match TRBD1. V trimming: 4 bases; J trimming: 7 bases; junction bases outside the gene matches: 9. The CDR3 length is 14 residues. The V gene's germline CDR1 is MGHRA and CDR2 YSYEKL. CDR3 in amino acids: CASSLQGTGGEAFF. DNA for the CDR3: TGCGCCAGCAGCCTACAGGGGACTGGGGGTGAAGCTTTCTTT.

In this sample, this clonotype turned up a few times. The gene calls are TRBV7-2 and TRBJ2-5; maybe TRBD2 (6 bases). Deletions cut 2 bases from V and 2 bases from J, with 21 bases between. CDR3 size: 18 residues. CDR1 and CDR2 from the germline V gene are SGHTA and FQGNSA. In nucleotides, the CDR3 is TGTGCCAGCAGCTTAAGATCCCATCGACTAGTCTTACAAGAGACCCAGTACTTC. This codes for CASSLRSHRLVLQETQYF. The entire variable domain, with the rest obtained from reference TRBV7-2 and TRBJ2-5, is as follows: GAGVSQSPSNKVTEKGKDVELRCDPISGHTALYWYRQSLGQGLEFLIYFQGNSAPDKSGLPSDRFSAERTGGSVSTLTIQRTQQEDSAVYLCASSLRSHRLVLQETQYFGPGTRLLVL.

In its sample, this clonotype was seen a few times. The DNA for the CDR3 is TGTGCCAGCAGTTACTCGACCTACAGGTCGTTGAACTACGAGCAGTACTTC. The encoded protein is CASSYSTYRSLNYEQYF. The chain links TRBV6-2 or TRBV6-3 to TRBJ2-7; possibly TRBD1 for D (5 bases). V was clipped by 0 bases and J by 3 bases, with 18 bases between them. The germline gives CDR1 MNHEY, CDR2 SVGEGT. The CDR3 is 17 residues long.

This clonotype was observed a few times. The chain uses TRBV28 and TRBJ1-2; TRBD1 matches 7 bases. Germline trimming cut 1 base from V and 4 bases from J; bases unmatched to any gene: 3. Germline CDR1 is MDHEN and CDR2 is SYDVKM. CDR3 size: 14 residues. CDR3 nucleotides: TGTGCCAGCAGTTTATCCAGGGGGATCTATGGCTACACCTTC. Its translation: CASSLSRGIYGYTF.

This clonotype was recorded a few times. The CDR3 bases are TGCAGTGCTATAGCGGGACAGGGTTTGGACGAGCAGTACTTC. It translates to CSAIAGQGLDEQYF. The V call is TRBV20-1, the J call TRBJ2-7; the D gene is possibly TRBD1 (9 bases). Deletions cut 4 bases from V and 5 bases from J, with 18 bases between. Germline assignment: CDR1 DFQATT and CDR2 SNEGSKA (reference sequence). The CDR3 sequence is 14 residues long.

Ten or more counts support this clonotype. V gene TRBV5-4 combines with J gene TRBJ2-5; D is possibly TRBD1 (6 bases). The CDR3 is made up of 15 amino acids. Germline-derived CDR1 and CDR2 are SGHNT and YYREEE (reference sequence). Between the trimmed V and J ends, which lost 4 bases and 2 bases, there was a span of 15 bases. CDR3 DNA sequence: TGTGCCAGCAGCCCCGCGGCAGGGGAGCAAGAGACCCAGTACTTC. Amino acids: CASSPAAGEQETQYF.

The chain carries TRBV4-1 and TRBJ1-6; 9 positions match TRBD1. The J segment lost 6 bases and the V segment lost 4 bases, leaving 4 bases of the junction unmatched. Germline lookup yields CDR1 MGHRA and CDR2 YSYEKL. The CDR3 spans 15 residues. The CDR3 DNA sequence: TGCGCCAGCAGCCGGGAGGACAGGGGTAATTCACCCCTCCACTTT. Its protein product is CASSREDRGNSPLHF.

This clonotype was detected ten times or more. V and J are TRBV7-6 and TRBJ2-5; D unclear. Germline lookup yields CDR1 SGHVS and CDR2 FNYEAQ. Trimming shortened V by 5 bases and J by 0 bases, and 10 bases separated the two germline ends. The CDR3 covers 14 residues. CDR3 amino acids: CASSLYLDQETQYF. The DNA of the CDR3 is TGTGCCAGCAGCCTCTATCTGGACCAAGAGACCCAGTACTTC.

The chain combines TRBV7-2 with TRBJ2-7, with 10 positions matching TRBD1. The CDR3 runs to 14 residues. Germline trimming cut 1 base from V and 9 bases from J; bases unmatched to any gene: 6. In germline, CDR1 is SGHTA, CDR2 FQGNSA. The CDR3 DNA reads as TGTGCCAGCAGCTTAGGGCCGGGACAGGGGAGGCAGTACTTC. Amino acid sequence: CASSLGPGQGRQYF.

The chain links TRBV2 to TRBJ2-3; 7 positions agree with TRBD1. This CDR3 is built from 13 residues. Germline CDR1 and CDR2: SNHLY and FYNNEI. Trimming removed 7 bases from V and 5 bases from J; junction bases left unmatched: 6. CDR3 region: CASNARQGDTQYF. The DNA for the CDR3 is TGTGCCAGCAATGCTAGACAGGGAGATACGCAGTATTTT.

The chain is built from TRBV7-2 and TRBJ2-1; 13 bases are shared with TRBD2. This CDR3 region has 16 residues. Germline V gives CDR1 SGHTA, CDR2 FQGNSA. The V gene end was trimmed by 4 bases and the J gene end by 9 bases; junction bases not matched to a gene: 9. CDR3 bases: TGTGCCAGCAGCTCCTCTGGACTAGCGGGAGTGGGTGAGCAGTTCTTC. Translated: CASSSSGLAGVGEQFF.

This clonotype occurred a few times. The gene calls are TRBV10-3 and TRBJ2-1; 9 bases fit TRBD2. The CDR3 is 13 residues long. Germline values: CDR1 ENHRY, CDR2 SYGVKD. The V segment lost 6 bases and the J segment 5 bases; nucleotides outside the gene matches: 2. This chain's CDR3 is CAIRERGDNEQFF. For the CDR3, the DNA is TGTGCCATCAGGGAGCGGGGGGACAATGAGCAGTTCTTC.

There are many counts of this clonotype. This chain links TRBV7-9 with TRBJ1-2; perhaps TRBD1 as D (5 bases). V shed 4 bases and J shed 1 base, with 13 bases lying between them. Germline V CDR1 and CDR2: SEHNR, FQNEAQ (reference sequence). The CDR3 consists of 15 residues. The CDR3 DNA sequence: TGTGCCAGCAGCTCTCTTCAGGGATTTAACTATGGCTACACCTTC. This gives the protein CASSSLQGFNYGYTF.

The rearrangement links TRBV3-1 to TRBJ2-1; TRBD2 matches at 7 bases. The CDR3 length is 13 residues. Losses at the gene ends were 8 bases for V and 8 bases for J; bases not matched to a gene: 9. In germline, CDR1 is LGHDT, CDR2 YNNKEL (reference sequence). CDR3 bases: TGTGCCAGCGGAGCGGGGAGCGGGGATGAGCAGTTCTTC. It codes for CASGAGSGDEQFF.

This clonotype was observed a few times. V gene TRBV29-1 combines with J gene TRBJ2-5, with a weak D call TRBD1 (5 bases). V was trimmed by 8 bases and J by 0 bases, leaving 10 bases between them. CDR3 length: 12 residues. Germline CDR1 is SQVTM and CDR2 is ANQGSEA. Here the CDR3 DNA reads TGCAGCTGGGGCCGGTACCAAGAGACCCAGTACTTC. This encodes CSWGRYQETQYF.

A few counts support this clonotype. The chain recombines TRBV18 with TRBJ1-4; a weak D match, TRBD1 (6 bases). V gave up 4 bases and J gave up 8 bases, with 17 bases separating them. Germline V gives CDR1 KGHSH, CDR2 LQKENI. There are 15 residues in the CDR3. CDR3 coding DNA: TGTGCCAGCTCACGCCAAGACAGGCTTCAGGAAAAACTGTTTTTT. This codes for CASSRQDRLQEKLFF. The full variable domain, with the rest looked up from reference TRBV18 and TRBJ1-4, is NAGVMQNPRHLVRRRGQEARLRCSPMKGHSHVYWYRQLPEEGLKFMVYLQKENIIDESGMPKERFSAEFPKEGPSILRIQQVVRGDSAAYFCASSRQDRLQEKLFFGSGTQLSVL.

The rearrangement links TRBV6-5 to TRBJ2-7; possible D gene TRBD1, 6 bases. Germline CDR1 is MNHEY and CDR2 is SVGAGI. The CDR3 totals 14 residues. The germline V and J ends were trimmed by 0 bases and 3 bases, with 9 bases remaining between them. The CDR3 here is CASSYSLGGYEQYF. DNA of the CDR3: TGTGCCAGCAGTTACTCGCTAGGGGGCTACGAGCAGTACTTC.

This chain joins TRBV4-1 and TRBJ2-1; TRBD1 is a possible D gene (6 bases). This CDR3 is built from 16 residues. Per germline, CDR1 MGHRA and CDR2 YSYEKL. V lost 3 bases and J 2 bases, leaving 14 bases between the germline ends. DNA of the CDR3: TGCGCCAGCAGCCATCCCACAGGGTCCCCCTACAATGAGCAGTTCTTC. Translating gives CASSHPTGSPYNEQFF.

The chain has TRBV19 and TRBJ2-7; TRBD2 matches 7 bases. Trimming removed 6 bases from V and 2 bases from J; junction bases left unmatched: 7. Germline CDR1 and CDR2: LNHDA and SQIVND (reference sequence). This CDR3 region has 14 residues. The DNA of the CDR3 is TGTGCCAGTAGCCTGGGGGAGGGGACCTACGAGCAGTACTTC. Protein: CASSLGEGTYEQYF.

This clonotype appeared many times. Here the CDR3 reads CASSGRGRGRGGELFF. CDR3 sequence (DNA): TGTGCCAGCAGCGGAAGAGGCAGGGGGAGAGGCGGGGAGCTGTTTTTT. The chain couples TRBV7-8 to TRBJ2-2; 7 bases fit TRBD1. Germline CDR1 reads SGHVS; CDR2 reads FQNEAQ. The ends lost 5 bases at V and 7 bases at J; junction bases unmatched: 13. This CDR3 has 16 residues.